The T cell receptor (beta chain) under discussion was sequenced for a study of cytomegalovirus exposure and HLA in healthy donors (dated by TCRdb to 2016 to 2017). Describing the broader study: According to an earlier analysis of around 600 of the donors, about 179 million T cells yielded over 90 million unique TCR beta sequences and 276 Gb of sequence data. An early release that covered fewer than 750 HLA-typed donors contained around 330 gigabases of sequencing data and some 87 million unique TCR sequences. Of the approximately 370 genotyped donors, 65% to 90% were placed in the genetic ancestry cluster associated with self-reported Caucasian donors. The study aimed to test whether cataloging public T cell receptors could reveal signatures of past pathogen exposure. The study profiled the T cell repertoires of 666 subjects by immunosequencing and related them to cytomegalovirus serostatus. A separate validation cohort of over 95 different subjects was used in addition to the approximately 700-subject first cohort. The study combined high-throughput TCR immunosequencing, statistical association of individual TCRs with disease status, and machine learning to predict cytomegalovirus infection status. A later analysis re-examined previously published TCR beta repertoires from 500 to 700 donors and added high-resolution HLA genotyping to investigate patterns of TCR occurrence. The later analysis used no new phenotypic data to find candidate immune exposures, relying instead on TCR beta sequences and their occurrence across donors. In an earlier analysis of roughly 540 of the donors, high-throughput TCR beta sequencing was used to judge whether each TCR beta V gene segment behaved as functional or pseudogenic. Donor age, sex, ethnicity and CMV serostatus were compiled together with the repertoire data. A later genetic analysis took genome-wide SNP genotypes for about three fifths of the 666 donors and used that subset as a discovery cohort. All discovery cohort repertoires had been generated on a single sequencing platform. Both class I and class II loci were covered by HLA typing, at four-digit resolution. Typing coverage differed by locus: A, B, C, DRB1 and DQB1 were typed in roughly 629-630 donors, DQA1 in 500 to 550, DPA1 in 600 to 610, and DPB1 in just under 490. A handful of DR-DQ haplotypes were handled as single units for association and clustering because linkage in the cohort was strong. Among under 450 genotyped donors of the cohort, an average of 235,054 unique TCR beta nucleotide sequences were sequenced per donor, approximately 20% of them non-productive.

In regard to this clone: Its binding antigen is unknown. Nothing much larger sits one base from this clone, and base qualities are not available.

The method was the immunoSEQ multiplex PCR assay. For the multiplex PCR, a mixture combining 60 forward primers for TCR Vbeta segments and 13 reverse primers for TCR Jbeta segments was used. A multiplex PCR assay on genomic DNA amplified the CDR3 region of rearranged TCR beta genes. On the Illumina HiSeq System, the amplified TCR beta libraries were sequenced as 87-base-pair reads. Per the original workflow: In a later analysis, some 80 million unique TCR beta chains were counted across the roughly 670 repertoires, and roughly 11 million of these chains were shared by at least two donors. Raw reads were error-corrected and collapsed into unique sequences with a nearest-neighbor algorithm that merged closely related sequences to remove PCR and sequencing errors. V, D and J gene segments were assigned by aligning CDR3 sequences to IMGT reference sequences. For a sequence to be retained, at least a six-nucleotide match to both a V gene segment and a J gene segment was required. Rearrangements were called productive when the CDR3 lacked stop codons and stayed in frame with V and J; all others were non-productive. Following IMGT convention, CDR3 was defined as the stretch from the second conserved V-encoded cysteine to the conserved J-encoded phenylalanine. Sequences without an unambiguous match to a single V gene segment were excluded from the earlier analysis of about 600 of the donors. An earlier analysis of about 590 of the donors classified V segments as functional when productive rearrangements were above 56.7% and as segregating when the standard deviation between donors was above 5%. A statistical classification framework was developed to diagnose cytomegalovirus status using the catalog of TCR beta chain sequences. V and J gene assignment, in a later analysis, came from comparing TCR nucleotide sequences with IMGT/GENE-DB human TR gene sequences. Using the TCRdist pipeline, a later analysis assigned CDR3 sequences along with most-parsimonious VDJ recombination scenarios. In a later analysis, each TCR beta chain was defined by its CDR3 amino acid sequence together with its V-gene family, and reads lacking a unique V-gene family were excluded. In a later analysis, 450 to 600 highly shared, low-generation-probability nucleotide sequences were removed to address suspected cross-contamination and a sequencing artifact. In a later analysis, a clonal expansion index for each public chain was calculated from normalized within-repertoire ranks of inferred template counts. A later analysis computed generation probabilities with a VDJ recombination model fitted to out-of-frame rearrangements, and checked the results against IGoR. In a later analysis, TCR-TCR, TCR-HLA and TCR-CMV co-occurrence was scored with hypergeometric tests, and a repertoire-size bias correction was applied to TCR pairs. In a later analysis, false discovery rates were estimated by permuting HLA or CMV assignments 20 times. In a later analysis, co-occurring TCRs were grouped using DBSCAN, and TCRdist sequence similarity was added for clustering within HLA-allele-positive subsets. Co-occurrence clustering excluded repertoires with fewer than 30,000 or more than 120,000 public chains, plus five with anomalous nucleotide sharing. In TCRdb, the immuneACCESS table is reduced to in-frame sequences with V and J assigned. These tables do not hold every clone; where another copy was compared, an unresolved V gene accounts for under half, and the others remain unexplained. V, J and clone size are those of that table, while D and trimming were read from the DNA. The sample table lists about 190,000 clones, 60% to 85% of them with a count of one. 1.6% of the sample comes from the top ten.

The germline V gene provides CDR1 SGHRS and CDR2 YFSETQ. Germline trimming amounts to 3 bases on V and 6 bases on J, with 5 as the count of junction bases outside the gene matches. Spanning cysteine to phenylalanine, the CDR3 consists of 14 amino acids. Only CDR3 DNA remains: 42 bases, in frame from the first base. The study at large found these results: Because the 87-base-pair reads could not distinguish some IMGT-functional V segments, including TRBV6-2 and TRBV6-3, those segments were excluded. Compared with equally common non-associated chains, HLA-associated TCR beta chains in a later analysis were more clonally expanded and had lower generation probabilities. Across donors, most TCR sequences were observed very rarely, whereas some public TCRs were present in many individuals. The study listed over 150 TCR beta chains as associated with cytomegalovirus. In an earlier analysis of several hundred of the donors, most TCR beta V segments were observed in productive rearrangements about 87% or about 30% of the time, broadly matching IMGT annotations. A few of the identified cytomegalovirus-associated TCR beta chains were confirmed in vitro to be specific for cytomegalovirus antigens. In a later analysis, 15,000 to 20,000 TCR beta sequences were associated with specific HLA alleles at a false discovery rate of 0.05. HLA typing was unavailable for some donors at each locus, so association tests used only the typed subset. In a later genetic analysis, fewer N-insertions in productive TCRs were reported among donors in an Asian-associated ancestry cluster than the roughly 640-donor mean. A further reported finding was that TCR beta sequences accurately predicted the HLA-A and HLA-B alleles for most subjects in the first cohort. Only TCR beta chains were sequenced in this cohort, and the absence of alpha or paired-chain data limited detectable features. In a later analysis, most CMV-associated TCR beta chains were found to appear HLA-restricted, with HLA associations seemingly driven largely by CMV exposure. It was suggested by the authors that the approach could potentially be generalized to other disease states and immunological phenotypes. The sequencing pipeline was judged likely to have produced a cluster of highly shared sequence variants as a technical artifact. A later analysis reported that several top co-occurrence clusters appeared linked to parvovirus B19, influenza, CMV and Epstein-Barr virus. The only immune exposure information available for the cohort was CMV serostatus. The classifier was reported to diagnose cytomegalovirus status with high specificity and sensitivity in both the original cohort and the validation cohort. Because counts were too low, around 18 rarely observed V segments, including chromosome 9 orphons, were left out of the earlier analysis of several hundred of the donors. Sequencing depth was assumed to be roughly uniform across donors in the presence/absence analyses, though that assumption may not hold. A later analysis found that TCR association rates varied across HLA loci, with DRB1 alleles showing the most associated TCRs and HLA-C alleles the fewest. Linkage disequilibrium might explain the correlated functional status among segregating V segments, but an unknown experimental factor could not be ruled out. Assigning TCR associations to individual alleles was difficult when HLA alleles, especially DR and DQ, strongly co-occurred. In a later genetic analysis, a missense DCLRE1C variant was associated with V-gene and J-gene trimming of TCR beta chains, and the association was replicated in an independent cohort.

The cohort comprised 710 or so healthy bone marrow donors. At the time of sampling, every cohort member was nominally healthy, though immune exposures that went unrecorded were likely present. The donor tested CMV seronegative and was one of the 352 seronegative cohort members. A peripheral blood sample was provided by each donor, and peripheral blood mononuclear cells were used for TCR beta sequencing. Genomic DNA extraction from the blood cell samples was performed with the Qiagen DNeasy Blood Extraction Kit. The sequenced sample was PBMCs. This TCR was sampled from a woman aged 18-29 years in good health and CMV-seronegative. The rearrangement joined TRBV5-1 to TRBJ2-1, and 8 bases in between align with TRBD2. The DNA reads as follows: TGCGCCAGCAGCTCACCGAGCGGGGGCAATGAGCAGTTCTTC. It specifies CASSSPSGGNEQFF.